There are a few counts of the clone carrying this T cell receptor (beta chain). Its matching antigen is unknown. The sample comes from a study of T cells in localized non-small cell lung cancer. Notes on the study in general: Clonality of T cells reached its maximum in uninvolved adjacent lung, surpassing tumor.

This CDR3 region has 13 residues. V was pared by 5 bases and J by 8 bases, with 13 bases between. Per germline, CDR1 SGHTA and CDR2 FQGNSA. The data were produced by immunoSEQ multiplex PCR, yet TCRdb's version contains in-frame clones alone and is incomplete. The sample lists tens of thousands of clones; 84% were seen once. The TCR was taken from a female donor over 55 with stage I lung adenocarcinoma. V is TRBV7-2 and J is TRBJ2-1, with D tentatively TRBD2 (5 bases). The specimen was peripheral blood, collected before any cancer treatment. The CDR3 DNA reads TGTGCCAGCAGCCCGAGGAGGTTCGATGAGCAGTTCTTC. Residues: CASSPRRFDEQFF. The whole variable domain, remainder taken from reference TRBV7-2 and TRBJ2-1, is GAGVSQSPSNKVTEKGKDVELRCDPISGHTALYWYRQSLGQGLEFLIYFQGNSAPDKSGLPSDRFSAERTGGSVSTLTIQRTQQEDSAVYLCASSPRRFDEQFFGPGTRLTVL.